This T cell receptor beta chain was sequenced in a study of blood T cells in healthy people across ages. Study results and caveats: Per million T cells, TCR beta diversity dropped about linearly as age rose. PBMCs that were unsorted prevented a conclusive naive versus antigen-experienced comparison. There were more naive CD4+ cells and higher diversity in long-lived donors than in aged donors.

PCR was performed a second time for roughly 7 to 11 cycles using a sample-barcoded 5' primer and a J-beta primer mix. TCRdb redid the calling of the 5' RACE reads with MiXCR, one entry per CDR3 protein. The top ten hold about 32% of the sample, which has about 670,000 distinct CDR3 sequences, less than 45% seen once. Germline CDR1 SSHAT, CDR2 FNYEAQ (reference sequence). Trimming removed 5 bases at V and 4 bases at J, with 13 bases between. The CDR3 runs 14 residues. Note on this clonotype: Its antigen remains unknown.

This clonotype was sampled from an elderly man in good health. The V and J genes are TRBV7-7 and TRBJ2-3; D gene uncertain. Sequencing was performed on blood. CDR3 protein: CASSVLSFADTQYF. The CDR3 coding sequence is TGTGCCAGCAGCGTGCTTAGCTTCGCAGATACGCAGTATTTT.